The 28 T cell receptor beta chains below all came from one sample that was sequenced in a study of T cells in Graves' hyperthyroidism and ophthalmopathy. The TCR beta CDR3 regions underwent amplification using RNA transcripts as the source. The HTBI primer set was used in a first-round RT-PCR of the TCR CDR3. TCRdb re-analysed the multiplex PCR reads in MiXCR, keeping a single row per CDR3 protein. The table lists approximately 520,000 distinct CDR3 sequences, around a quarter of them singletons. The sample was blood. All receptors derive from a woman in her thirties with Graves' ophthalmopathy.

The genes are TRBV6-2 or TRBV6-3 and TRBJ1-2; D ambiguous. Germline values: CDR1 MNHEY, CDR2 SVGEGT. This CDR3 contains 13 residues. V lost 7 bases and J 4 bases, leaving 13 bases between the germline ends. The CDR3 coding sequence is TGTGCCAGCAATCGGTTAACCGGCTATGGCTACACCTTC. Its translation is CASNRLTGYGYTF.

This clonotype was seen at least ten times. The CDR3 loop is CASSQETGNYGYTF. DNA for the CDR3: TGTGCCAGCAGCCAAGAAACAGGGAACTATGGCTACACCTTC. The V call is TRBV3-1, the J call TRBJ1-2, with D possibly TRBD1 on 6 matching bases. This CDR3 contains 14 residues. V was shortened by 0 bases and J by 2 bases, with 7 bases between the two germline ends. Germline CDR1 and CDR2: LGHDT and YNNKEL (reference sequence). Combining the CDR3 with reference TRBV3-1 and TRBJ1-2 gives the whole variable domain DTAVSQTPKYLVTQMGNDKSIKCEQNLGHDTMYWYKQDSKKFLKIMFSYNNKELIINETVPNRFSPKSPDKAHLNLHINSLELGDSAVYFCASSQETGNYGYTFGSGTRLTVV.

This clonotype showed up many times. V and J are TRBV6-6 and TRBJ1-1; 7 bases map to TRBD1. Trimming took 7 bases from V and 6 from J; bases not matched to a gene: 5. The CDR3 is 12 amino acids. The germline CDR1 and CDR2 sequences are MNHNY and SVGAGI (reference sequence). CDR3 bases: TGTGCCAGCACATTAGGGACAGCTGAAGCTTTCTTT. This translates into CASTLGTAEAFF.

The chain combines TRBV20-1 with TRBJ1-5, with D perhaps matching TRBD1 (6 bases). Germline loops: CDR1 DFQATT, CDR2 SNEGSKA (reference sequence). V was trimmed by 0 bases and J by 7 bases, leaving 10 bases between them. The CDR3 length is 13 residues. The CDR3 here is CSAREGGGQPQHF. Written as DNA, the CDR3 is TGCAGTGCTAGAGAGGGGGGCGGCCAGCCCCAGCATTTT.

The gene calls are TRBV7-2 and TRBJ2-4, with 9 bases identical to TRBD1. This CDR3 comprises 14 residues. From germline, CDR1 is SGHTA and CDR2 FQGNSA. Trimming took 6 bases from V and 8 from J; bases not matched to a gene: 8. In DNA form, the CDR3 reads TGTGCCAGCAGTCAGACAGGGGGGTGGGACATTCAGTACTTC. This translates into CASSQTGGWDIQYF.

This chain uses TRBV27 with TRBJ2-5; D is perhaps TRBD1 (6 bases). Germline CDR1 and CDR2: MNHEY and SMNVEV (reference sequence). V lost 3 bases, J lost 5 bases, and 13 bases lay in between. CDR3 length: 14 residues. In DNA, the CDR3 is TGTGCCAGCAGTTTCACAGGGTACGGGGAGACCCAGTACTTC. Translating it yields CASSFTGYGETQYF.

This clonotype was counted only a few times. The chain uses TRBV18 and TRBJ2-2; D remains unclear. V was clipped by 2 bases and J by 1 base, with 8 bases between them. Germline V CDR1 and CDR2: KGHSH, LQKENI. This CDR3 region has 15 residues. CDR3 DNA: TGTGCCAGCTCACCATTAGGCTTGAACACCGGGGAGCTGTTTTTT. It encodes CASSPLGLNTGELFF.

This clonotype was recorded once. The chain couples TRBV6-1 to TRBJ1-3; a possible D gene is TRBD1 (6 bases). CDR3 length: 13 amino acids. The germline V gene encodes CDR1 MNHNS and CDR2 SASEGT. V lost 6 bases, J lost 2 bases, and 8 bases lay in between. CDR3 DNA sequence: TGTGCCAGCAGGGGGGCGGCTGGAAACACCATATATTTT. This gives the protein CASRGAAGNTIYF.

In its sample, this clonotype was seen a few times. J is TRBJ1-2 and V is TRBV5-1, with 7 bases fitting TRBD1. The CDR3 runs 16 residues. Germline values: CDR1 SGHRS, CDR2 YFSETQ. The CDR3 nucleotides are TGCGGCTGCAGCTACGGGACAGTCAGAACTAACTATGGCTACACCTTC. As protein: CGCSYGTVRTNYGYTF.

In its sample, this clonotype was seen many times. This CDR3 is CASSEGTSVTDTQYF. The CDR3 nucleotides are TGTGCCAGCAGTGAAGGGACTAGCGTGACAGATACGCAGTATTTT. This chain joins TRBV2 and TRBJ2-3; 9 bases fit TRBD2. There are 15 residues in the CDR3. Germline CDR1 and CDR2: SNHLY and FYNNEI. Trimming cost V 1 base and J 3 bases; bases outside gene matches: 2.

Concerning this clonotype itself: A junction end diverges from the germline sequence, so it may reflect a read error. The chain combines TRBV19 with TRBJ1-1; 10 nucleotides line up with TRBD1. The CDR3 sequence is 14 residues long. Germline lookup yields CDR1 LNHDA and CDR2 SQIVND (reference sequence). CDR3 region: CANSRTGGNTEAFF. For the CDR3, the DNA is TGTGCCAATAGTAGGACAGGGGGAAACACTGAAGCTTTCTTT.

With respect to this clonotype: This may stem from a read error, because a much larger clone lies one nucleotide away. V and J are TRBV12-3 or TRBV12-4 and TRBJ1-1, with 7 bases fitting TRBD1. CDR3 length: 13 amino acids. J was trimmed by 3 bases and V by 10 bases; bases with no gene match: 8. CDR3 sequence (DNA): TGTGCCATCCAGGGACAGAGTGACACTGAAGCTTTCTTT. Translation gives CAIQGQSDTEAFF.

V is TRBV6-2 or TRBV6-3 and J is TRBJ1-5; 8 bases are a match to TRBD1. The junction had 9 bases not matched to a gene; V was cut back by 2 bases and J by 0 bases. This CDR3 spans 18 amino acids. The germline V gene has CDR1 MNHEY and CDR2 SVGEGT. Written as DNA, the CDR3 is TGTGCCAGCAGTTACGCAGGGGGCGGACCTTATAGCAATCAGCCCCAGCATTTT. It translates to CASSYAGGGPYSNQPQHF.

This clonotype has at least ten counts. The J gene is TRBJ1-1, the V gene TRBV20-1; D not resolved. Germline V gene data show CDR1 as DFQATT and CDR2 as SNEGSKA (reference sequence). V lost 5 bases and J 1 base, leaving 11 bases between the germline ends. The CDR3 contains 13 residues. CDR3 protein: CSALTPRNTEAFF. The CDR3 coding sequence is TGCAGTGCTCTTACTCCTAGGAACACTGAAGCTTTCTTT.

This clonotype was observed at least ten times. The rearrangement links TRBV27 to TRBJ1-2; D unclear. Germline V gene lookup returns CDR1 MNHEY and CDR2 SMNVEV (reference sequence). The CDR3 runs 14 residues. V dropped 1 base and J dropped 8 bases, with 14 bases sitting between them. CDR3 bases: TGTGCCAGCAGTTTATTCTCCCGAGGTTACGGCTACACCTTC. Residues: CASSLFSRGYGYTF.

This clonotype was seen ten or more times. The chain recombines TRBV7-8 with TRBJ2-2; D might be TRBD2 (5 bases). CDR3 size: 15 residues. With 8 bases removed from V and 2 bases from J, the gap between germline ends came to 15 bases. The germline V gene has CDR1 SGHVS and CDR2 FQNEAQ. The CDR3, as DNA: TGTGCCAGCTTTTGGCTGAGGGCAAACACCGGGGAGCTGTTTTTT. As protein: CASFWLRANTGELFF.

The J gene is TRBJ2-5, the V gene TRBV6-5; 7 bases are shared with TRBD1. V trimming: 3 bases; J trimming: 1 base; junction bases outside the gene matches: 5. Germline V gives CDR1 MNHEY, CDR2 SVGAGI. The CDR3 spans 15 residues. The CDR3 loop is CASSYSRDSQETQYF. The CDR3 coding sequence is TGTGCCAGCAGTTATTCCCGGGACAGCCAAGAGACCCAGTACTTC.

This clonotype has a count of ten or more. The chain is built from TRBV12-3 or TRBV12-4 and TRBJ2-7; D is perhaps TRBD1 (7 bases). The germline V and J ends were trimmed by 3 bases and 5 bases, with 11 bases remaining between them. This CDR3 has 13 amino acids. CDR3 region: CASSLGQRDEQYF. CDR3 sequence (DNA): TGTGCCAGCAGTTTGGGACAGCGGGACGAGCAGTACTTC.

The gene calls are TRBV28 and TRBJ2-7, with 7 bases aligning to TRBD2. This CDR3 has 16 residues. V gave up 3 bases and J gave up 2 bases; unmatched junction bases: 10. CDR1 and CDR2 from the germline V gene are MDHEN and SYDVKM. CDR3 residues: CASSLPPAGFTYEQYF. CDR3 nucleotides: TGTGCCAGCAGTTTGCCCCCAGCGGGATTTACCTACGAGCAGTACTTC.

The chain links TRBV20-1 to TRBJ1-2; maybe TRBD1 (5 bases). Looked up from germline, CDR1 is DFQATT and CDR2 is SNEGSKA (reference sequence). V gave up 5 bases and J gave up 0 bases, with 7 bases separating them. There are 12 residues in the CDR3. The CDR3, as DNA: TGCAGTGCTGGGACTACTAACTATGGCTACACCTTC. It is translated as CSAGTTNYGYTF.

This clonotype was recorded many times. This chain joins TRBV15 and TRBJ2-2, with 8 bases aligning to TRBD1. V gave up 3 bases and J gave up 1 base; unmatched junction bases: 1. The CDR3 consists of 15 residues. CDR1 is LNHNV and CDR2 is YYDKDF in the germline V gene (reference sequence). CDR3: CATSSGTGNTGELFF. In DNA form, the CDR3 reads TGTGCCACCAGCAGTGGGACAGGGAACACCGGGGAGCTGTTTTTT. Full variable domain (outside the CDR3, taken from reference TRBV15 and TRBJ2-2): DAMVIQNPRYQVTQFGKPVTLSCSQTLNHNVMYWYQQKSSQAPKLLFHYYDKDFNNEADTPDNFQSRRPNTSFCFLDIRSPGLGDTAMYLCATSSGTGNTGELFFGEGSRLTVL.

This clonotype was counted at least ten times. V usage is TRBV19 and J usage is TRBJ1-2, with D hard to call. The germline V and J ends were trimmed by 4 bases and 2 bases, with 11 bases remaining between them. The CDR3 has 14 amino acids. Germline CDR1 LNHDA, CDR2 SQIVND (reference sequence). CDR3 nucleotide sequence: TGTGCCAGTAGTAGAGAGACGGCGAACTATGGCTACACCTTC. This codes for CASSRETANYGYTF.

The sample holds many counts of this clonotype. CDR3 sequence: CASSPIYPDRGGDTDTQYF. Here the CDR3 DNA reads TGTGCCAGCAGTCCAATCTATCCAGACAGGGGTGGAGACACAGATACGCAGTATTTT. The chain couples TRBV2 to TRBJ2-3; 8 positions match TRBD1. After removal of 5 bases from V and 2 bases from J, the junction contained 18 bases not matched to a gene. This CDR3 contains 19 residues. From germline, CDR1 is SNHLY and CDR2 FYNNEI.

V gene TRBV27 combines with J gene TRBJ1-2; possible D gene TRBD1, 6 bases. The ends were cut back, 3 bases at V and 8 bases at J, with 19 bases in the middle. Germline V lookup: CDR1 MNHEY, CDR2 SMNVEV (reference sequence). This CDR3 is 15 amino acids long. The CDR3 spells CASSFGASGAKGYTF. The DNA for the CDR3 is TGTGCCAGCAGTTTTGGCGCTTCGGGGGCGAAGGGCTACACCTTC.

This clonotype was detected ten times or more. V is TRBV28 and J is TRBJ1-2; 7 nucleotides match TRBD1. This CDR3 is 15 amino acids long. Losses at the gene ends were 7 bases for V and 4 bases for J; bases not matched to a gene: 12. Per germline, CDR1 MDHEN and CDR2 SYDVKM. Written as DNA, the CDR3 is TGTGCCAGCAATAATATCGACAGGGACGGCTATGGCTACACCTTC. Its protein is CASNNIDRDGYGYTF.

This clonotype has at least ten counts. The J gene is TRBJ2-7, the V gene TRBV20-1; 7 bases line up with TRBD1. This CDR3 region has 14 residues. Germline lookup yields CDR1 DFQATT and CDR2 SNEGSKA (reference sequence). J was trimmed by 3 bases and V by 4 bases; bases with no gene match: 9. CDR3 region: CSAMGTGVLYEQYF. The CDR3 DNA sequence: TGCAGTGCTATGGGTACAGGGGTCCTCTACGAGCAGTACTTC.

The chain carries TRBV6-2 or TRBV6-3 and TRBJ2-1; 9 bases align to TRBD2. Looked up from germline, CDR1 is MNHEY and CDR2 is SVGEGT. The CDR3 covers 18 residues. After removal of 2 bases from V and 4 bases from J, the junction contained 12 bases not matched to a gene. CDR3: CASSYPPLAGGWYNEQFF. The CDR3 nucleotides are TGTGCCAGCAGTTACCCCCCGTTGGCGGGAGGGTGGTACAATGAGCAGTTCTTC.

This clonotype appeared a few times. The chain couples TRBV6-5 to TRBJ2-5; the D is unclear. Germline CDR1 is MNHEY and CDR2 is SVGAGI. V lost 6 bases and J 1 base, leaving 15 bases between the germline ends. CDR3 length: 15 amino acids. The CDR3 loop reads CASSLSAGSQETQYF. In DNA form, the CDR3 reads TGTGCCAGCAGCTTATCGGCAGGCAGCCAAGAGACCCAGTACTTC.